The 32 T cell receptor beta chains in this list originate from one sample, sequenced in a study of cytomegalovirus exposure and HLA in healthy donors. PCR was performed using 60 Vbeta and 13 Jbeta primers. Clones were read by immunoSEQ multiplex PCR, and TCRdb kept only the in-frame ones, dropping some. The sample has under 150,000 clones; over 75% are singletons. The specimen was PBMCs. Receptors were obtained from a woman under 30 in good health and CMV-seronegative.

The chain couples TRBV7-9 to TRBJ1-2; 7 bases match TRBD1. CDR3 size: 13 residues. The germline gives CDR1 SEHNR, CDR2 FQNEAQ (reference sequence). Trimming at V came to 3 bases and at J to 7 bases, leaving 5 bases not matched to a gene. The CDR3 region is CASSLGRDSGYTF. The DNA for the CDR3 is TGTGCCAGCAGCTTGGGCAGGGACAGTGGCTACACCTTC.

The CDR3 DNA reads TGTGCCAGCAGTTCCCCATCGCTGGAGACGATCGTTAACTATGGCTACACCTTC. As protein: CASSSPSLETIVNYGYTF. This sequence joins TRBV28 and TRBJ1-2; D call uncertain. Between the trimmed V and J ends, which lost 4 bases and 1 base, there was a span of 22 bases. The germline CDR1 and CDR2 sequences are MDHEN and SYDVKM. This CDR3 region has 18 residues.

J is TRBJ1-5 and V is TRBV11-2; 7 nucleotides agree with TRBD1. This CDR3 is built from 17 residues. The germline V gene has CDR1 SGHAT and CDR2 FQNNGV. The trim removed 4 bases at V and 5 bases at J, leaving 14 bases unmatched. The CDR3 coding sequence is TGTGCCAGCAGCTCCCGGCTAACAGGGGATTTAGATCAGCCCCAGCATTTT. Translated, it gives CASSSRLTGDLDQPQHF.

The rearrangement joins TRBV15 to TRBJ1-3, with a possible D match to TRBD1 (5 bases). V shed 0 bases and J shed 4 bases, with 10 bases lying between them. Germline values: CDR1 LNHNV, CDR2 YYDKDF (reference sequence). The CDR3 consists of 15 residues. The CDR3 nucleotides are TGTGCCACCAGCAGAGATGGGGGGAGAGGAAACACCATATATTTT. This encodes CATSRDGGRGNTIYF.

CDR3 coding DNA: TGTGCCACCAGCAGAGGACAGGGGTCCCCCCTCCACTTT. The encoded protein is CATSRGQGSPLHF. The chain employs TRBV15 and TRBJ1-6; 8 bases agree with TRBD1. Germline V lookup: CDR1 LNHNV, CDR2 YYDKDF (reference sequence). The CDR3 contains 13 residues. The J segment lost 13 bases and the V segment lost 1 base, leaving 3 bases of the junction unmatched.

This clone was picked up one time. The chain joins TRBV5-4 to TRBJ2-7; 8 bases align to TRBD1. V was pared by 2 bases and J by 1 base, with 8 bases of the junction left unmatched. Germline CDR1 and CDR2: SGHNT and YYREEE (reference sequence). The CDR3 is made up of 16 amino acids. CDR3 sequence reads: CASSFKGQGSSYEQYV. DNA of the CDR3: TGTGCCAGCAGCTTTAAAGGACAGGGTAGTTCCTACGAGCAGTACGTC.

This chain connects TRBV15 to TRBJ1-6, with 7 bases aligning to TRBD1. Germline lookup yields CDR1 LNHNV and CDR2 YYDKDF (reference sequence). The V and J ends lost 0 bases and 12 bases, in that order; junction bases with no gene match: 8. This CDR3 contains 15 residues. DNA for the CDR3: TGTGCCACCAGCAGAGATCTGGGACAGCTCCAACCCCTCCACTTT. It yields the protein CATSRDLGQLQPLHF.

The chain employs TRBV28 and TRBJ1-1, with D uncertain. The germline CDR1 and CDR2 sequences are MDHEN and SYDVKM. Trimming took off 6 bases at V and 1 base at J, with 9 bases between the two ends. The CDR3 extends over 13 amino acids. The CDR3 DNA reads as TGTGCCAGCAGCGAAACTGGGAACACTGAAGCTTTCTTT. It yields the protein CASSETGNTEAFF.

The chain recombines TRBV21-1 with TRBJ1-1; the DNA was not used to check the table's D call, TRBD1. TRBV21-1 is classified as a pseudogene. This CDR3 comprises 16 residues. The CDR3 here is CASSKEGIRGHTEAFF. CDR3 sequence (DNA): TGTGCCAGCAGCAAAGAAGGGATTAGGGGGCACACTGAAGCTTTCTTT.

This clone was detected only once. This sequence joins TRBV11-2 and TRBJ1-3; maybe TRBD1 (5 bases). The germline V gene has CDR1 SGHAT and CDR2 FQNNGV. This CDR3 is 17 amino acids long. V lost 5 bases, J lost 4 bases, and 21 bases lay in between. CDR3 protein: CASSLGGTLAGGNTIYF. DNA for the CDR3: TGTGCCAGCAGCCTTGGCGGGACCCTCGCGGGCGGAAACACCATATATTTT.

This rearrangement joins TRBV4-2 to TRBJ1-2; tentatively, D is TRBD1 (6 bases). The CDR3 covers 16 residues. Germline loops: CDR1 LGHNA, CDR2 YNFKEQ. Trimming took 1 base from V and 4 from J, leaving 16 bases between them. The CDR3 sequence: CASSQGGQGPTYGYTF. DNA for the CDR3: TGTGCCAGCAGCCAAGGGGGCCAGGGGCCGACCTATGGCTACACCTTC.

The chain joins TRBV2 to TRBJ2-2, with 9 bases that match TRBD1. Germline CDR1 and CDR2: SNHLY and FYNNEI. The CDR3 has 15 amino acids. With V trimmed by 7 bases and J by 1 base, 4 bases remained unmatched. The DNA of the CDR3 is TGTGCCAGCACACGACAGGGGGAGAACACCGGGGAGCTGTTTTTT. It yields the protein CASTRQGENTGELFF.

V gene TRBV19 combines with J gene TRBJ2-1; 13 bases agree with TRBD2. The V gene end was trimmed by 5 bases and the J gene end by 6 bases; junction bases not matched to a gene: 7. CDR1 LNHDA and CDR2 SQIVND come from the germline V gene (reference sequence). This CDR3 has 16 residues. CDR3 DNA sequence: TGTGCCAGTAGTGTCCGACTAGCGGGAGGCCCCAATGAGCAGTTCTTC. This sequence encodes CASSVRLAGGPNEQFF.

V is TRBV4-1 and J is TRBJ2-2; the D is unclear. The ends were cut back, 2 bases at V and 8 bases at J, with 6 bases in the middle. This CDR3 is built from 12 residues. The germline CDR1 and CDR2 sequences are MGHRA and YSYEKL. The DNA of the CDR3 is TGCGCCAGCAGCCAACTTGTTGGGGAGCTGTTTTTT. Protein sequence: CASSQLVGELFF.

The chain links TRBV5-6 to TRBJ1-6; TRBD1 agrees at 10 bases. The CDR3 runs to 16 residues. Germline lookup yields CDR1 SGHDT and CDR2 YYEEEE. V was clipped by 4 bases and J by 7 bases; unmatched bases: 8. This CDR3 reads CASSPGTGEKNSPLHF. The CDR3 region has the DNA TGTGCCAGCAGCCCAGGGACAGGGGAGAAGAATTCACCCCTCCACTTT.

V usage is TRBV14 and J usage is TRBJ1-1, with unresolved D. The length of the CDR3 is 11 residues. CDR1 is SGHDN and CDR2 is FVKESK in the germline V gene. With 4 bases removed from V and 11 bases from J, the gap between germline ends came to 11 bases. CDR3 DNA sequence: TGTGCCAGCAGCCGCGGGGTGTACGCTTTCTTT. This codes for CASSRGVYAFF.

The V call is TRBV19, the J call TRBJ2-1; D perhaps matches TRBD2 (6 bases). Between the trimmed V and J ends, which lost 6 bases and 4 bases, there was a span of 16 bases. This CDR3 is 15 amino acids long. Germline-derived CDR1 and CDR2 are LNHDA and SQIVND (reference sequence). CDR3 protein: CASRSGGTAYNEQFF. The CDR3 DNA reads TGTGCCAGTAGATCCGGCGGGACGGCTTACAATGAGCAGTTCTTC.

V and J are TRBV6-4 and TRBJ2-2; 8 bases map to TRBD2. J gave up 6 bases and V 0 bases, and 0 bases lay outside the gene matches. Germline V gives CDR1 MRHNA, CDR2 SNTAGT. The CDR3 runs to 14 residues. Here the CDR3 DNA reads TGTGCCAGCAGTGACTCAGCGGGAGCCGGGGAGCTGTTTTTT. Translation: CASSDSAGAGELFF.

This sequence joins TRBV5-4 and TRBJ1-2; 8 nucleotides match TRBD1. Trimming took 1 base from V and 2 from J; bases not matched to a gene: 7. The CDR3 runs 16 residues. Germline V gene sequence: CDR1 SGHNT, CDR2 YYREEE (reference sequence). The CDR3 DNA sequence: TGTGCCAGCAGCTTGCCAGGGGGCGAGAAGAACTATGGCTACACCTTC. Translated: CASSLPGGEKNYGYTF.

The genes are TRBV5-5 and TRBJ1-1, with a tentative D call TRBD1 (5 bases). Germline CDR1 SGHKS, CDR2 YYEKEE (reference sequence). CDR3 length: 17 residues. V dropped 0 bases and J dropped 1 base, with 16 bases sitting between them. This chain's CDR3 is CASSLVLGARGNTEAFF. The CDR3 DNA reads as TGTGCCAGCAGCTTGGTGTTAGGGGCGCGAGGGAACACTGAAGCTTTCTTT.

This clone appeared a single time. This chain uses TRBV7-2 with TRBJ2-1, with 8 bases aligning to TRBD1. CDR1 and CDR2 (germline): SGHTA, FQGNSA. Losses at the gene ends were 5 bases for V and 9 bases for J; bases not matched to a gene: 9. The CDR3 runs 14 residues. CDR3 nucleotides: TGTGCCAGCAGCCCCAGGGGGCTGCCTAGTGAGCAGTTCTTC. Its translation: CASSPRGLPSEQFF.

V is TRBV28 and J is TRBJ1-4, with D perhaps TRBD1 (6 bases). The V and J ends lost 3 bases and 12 bases respectively, with 20 bases between them. CDR3 length: 15 amino acids. Per germline, CDR1 MDHEN and CDR2 SYDVKM. This CDR3 is CASSLIPGGAGELFF. The CDR3 DNA sequence: TGTGCCAGCAGTTTGATTCCCGGGGGGGCGGGAGAACTGTTTTTT.

This chain's CDR3 is CAISPIGGTGYGYTF. For the CDR3, the DNA is TGTGCCATCAGTCCTATAGGGGGGACAGGGTACGGCTACACCTTC. V is TRBV10-3 and J is TRBJ1-2, with TRBD1 matching 9 bases. With 5 bases clipped from V and 8 bases from J, the junction kept 12 bases outside the gene matches. The CDR3 is made up of 15 amino acids. CDR1 is ENHRY and CDR2 is SYGVKD in the germline V gene.

The chain recombines TRBV7-9 with TRBJ1-1; D gene uncertain. The length of the CDR3 is 14 residues. V shed 3 bases and J shed 1 base, with 9 bases lying between them. Per the germline V gene, CDR1 is SEHNR and CDR2 is FQNEAQ (reference sequence). The CDR3 loop is CASSLLLKNTEAFF. In DNA form, the CDR3 reads TGTGCCAGCAGCTTGCTACTGAAGAACACTGAAGCTTTCTTT.

J is TRBJ2-7 and V is TRBV2; weak D call: TRBD2 (5 bases). V gave up 10 bases and J gave up 2 bases, with 15 bases separating them. CDR1 is SNHLY and CDR2 is FYNNEI in the germline V gene. The CDR3 is 13 amino acids. CDR3 sequence (DNA): TGTGCCACCTCGGGCGGGTTCACCTACGAGCAGTACGTC. Its protein product is CATSGGFTYEQYV.

This chain links TRBV5-1 with TRBJ2-7, with 7 bases that match TRBD1. The CDR3 is 14 amino acids. V was pared by 3 bases and J by 2 bases, with 5 bases of the junction left unmatched. Germline V gene sequence: CDR1 SGHRS, CDR2 YFSETQ. The CDR3 coding sequence is TGCGCCAGCAGCTCGCTCGACAGGGCCTACGAGCAGTACTTC. Protein product: CASSSLDRAYEQYF.

This sequence joins TRBV15 and TRBJ1-2; D perhaps matches TRBD1 (5 bases). Germline V lookup: CDR1 LNHNV, CDR2 YYDKDF (reference sequence). Trimming left V 2 bases short and J 0 bases short, with 7 bases between. The CDR3 sequence is 14 residues long. This CDR3 is CATSRWGANYGYTF. The DNA of the CDR3 is TGTGCCACCAGCAGATGGGGGGCTAACTATGGCTACACCTTC.

The chain employs TRBV5-1 and TRBJ2-7; 12 nucleotides align to TRBD2. The trim removed 0 bases at V and 0 bases at J, leaving 10 bases unmatched. CDR3 size: 19 residues. Germline assignment: CDR1 SGHRS and CDR2 YFSETQ. The CDR3 sequence: CASSLDPGLAGGHSYEQYF. The CDR3 bases are TGCGCCAGCAGCTTGGACCCGGGACTAGCGGGCGGTCACTCCTACGAGCAGTACTTC. The entire variable domain, with the rest obtained from reference TRBV5-1 and TRBJ2-7, is as follows: KAGVTQTPRYLIKTRGQQVTLSCSPISGHRSVSWYQQTPGQGLQFLFEYFSETQRNKGNFPGRFSGRQFSNSRSEMNVSTLELGDSALYLCASSLDPGLAGGHSYEQYFGPGTRLTVT.

This clone was seen more than once but under ten times. The gene calls are TRBV28 and TRBJ1-1, with a tentative D call TRBD1 (5 bases). CDR1 is MDHEN and CDR2 is SYDVKM in the germline V gene. V dropped 2 bases and J dropped 6 bases, with 10 bases sitting between them. The CDR3 covers 13 residues. CDR3 protein: CASSLIRGAEAFF. The CDR3 coding sequence is TGTGCCAGCAGTTTAATCCGGGGGGCTGAAGCTTTCTTT.

The CDR3 spells CASSQLSGRASYNEQFF. DNA for the CDR3: TGTGCCAGCAGCCAACTGTCGGGAAGGGCCTCCTACAATGAGCAGTTCTTC. The chain combines TRBV4-2 with TRBJ2-1; tentative D call: TRBD2 (5 bases). Between the trimmed V and J ends, which lost 2 bases and 0 bases, there was a span of 14 bases. CDR1 is LGHNA and CDR2 is YNFKEQ in the germline V gene. This CDR3 spans 17 amino acids.

The gene calls are TRBV5-1 and TRBJ2-5; 7 positions agree with TRBD1. CDR3 length equals 11 residues. Unmatched junction bases numbered 3, after V lost 8 bases and J lost 5 bases. Germline CDR1 and CDR2: SGHRS and YFSETQ. CDR3 sequence (DNA): TGCGCCAGAGGGGGCGGCGAGACCCAGTACTTC. Translating gives CARGGGETQYF.

A note on this clone: At one boundary the junction diverges from the germline segment, which might be a read error. The chain recombines TRBV19 with TRBJ2-2, with 7 bases fitting TRBD1. CDR1 is LNHDA and CDR2 is SQIVND in the germline V gene (reference sequence). This CDR3 contains 14 residues. The CDR3 here is CASSVDRAIGELFF. CDR3 bases: TGTGCCAGTAGTGTAGACAGGGCTATCGGGGAGCTGTTTTTT.